This TCR beta chain was retrieved from a study of blood T cell repertoires in COVID-19. Study-wide background: The analysed material was cDNA or gDNA that came from T cells, B-cell-depleted T cells, or PBMCs.

This table comes from immunoSEQ multiplex PCR, and its TCRdb copy is limited to in-frame clones, with some not included. The profile shows 250,000 to 300,000 clones, roughly 86% of them singletons. V was pared by 5 bases and J by 7 bases, with 15 bases between. The CDR3 contains 15 residues. Germline CDR1 reads LNHDA; CDR2 reads SQIVND (reference sequence). This sequence joins TRBV19 and TRBJ1-6; tentatively, D is TRBD1 (5 bases). The sequenced sample consisted of PBMCs or T cells enriched from blood (not recorded which). The receptor comes from a woman aged 30 to 39 who had recovered from COVID-19. The CDR3 sequence: CASSPVSGSNSPLHF. In DNA, the CDR3 is TGTGCCAGTAGTCCCGTTTCAGGGTCGAATTCACCCCTCCACTTT.